This TCR beta chain was observed in a study of technical replicates of blood from a handful of donors. TCRdb's copy holds only in-frame clones and misses some; the assay was immunoSEQ multiplex PCR. The table lists approximately 50,000 clones, roughly 95% of them singletons. The specimen was T cells isolated from PBMCs. This sequence originates from a human donor in good health.

The CDR3 coding sequence is TGCGCCAGGGAGGGACTAGCGGGAGGGGAGGCAGATACGCAGTATTTT. Protein product: CAREGLAGGEADTQYF. V usage is TRBV10-1 and J usage is TRBJ2-3; the match to TRBD2 covers 16 bases. Germline V CDR1 and CDR2: WNHNN, SYGVQD (reference sequence). After removal of 9 bases from V and 4 bases from J, the junction contained 7 bases not matched to a gene. This CDR3 has 16 amino acids.